This TCR beta chain is from a study of control samples from healthy donors and cancer patients. The data were produced by immunoSEQ multiplex PCR, yet TCRdb's version contains in-frame clones alone and is incomplete. The sample records some 100,000 clones, around nine tenths being singletons. This CDR3 comprises 11 residues. V was shortened by 2 bases and J by 3 bases, with 2 bases between the two germline ends. In this sample, this clone turned up once. The chain combines TRBV12-3 or TRBV12-4 with TRBJ2-7; D unclear. The sequencing input was blood. The sequence came from a man younger than 40 in good health. The CDR3 spells CASSLNYEQYF. Here the CDR3 DNA reads TGTGCCAGCAGTTTAAACTACGAGCAGTACTTC.